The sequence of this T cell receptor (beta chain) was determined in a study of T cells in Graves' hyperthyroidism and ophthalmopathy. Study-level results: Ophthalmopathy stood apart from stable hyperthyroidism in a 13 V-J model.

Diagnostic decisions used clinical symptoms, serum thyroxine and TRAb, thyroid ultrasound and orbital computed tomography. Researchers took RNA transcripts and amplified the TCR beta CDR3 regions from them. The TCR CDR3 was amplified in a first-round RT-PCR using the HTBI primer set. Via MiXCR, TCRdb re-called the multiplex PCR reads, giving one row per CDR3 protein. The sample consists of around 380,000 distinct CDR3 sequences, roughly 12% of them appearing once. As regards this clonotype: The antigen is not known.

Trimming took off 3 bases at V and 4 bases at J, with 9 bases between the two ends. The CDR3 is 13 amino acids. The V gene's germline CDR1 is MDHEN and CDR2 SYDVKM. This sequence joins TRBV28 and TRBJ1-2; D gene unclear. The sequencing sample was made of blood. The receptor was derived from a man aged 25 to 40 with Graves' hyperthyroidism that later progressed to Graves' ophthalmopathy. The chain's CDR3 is CASSLKGPYGYTF. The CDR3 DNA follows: TGTGCCAGCAGTTTGAAAGGGCCCTATGGCTACACCTTC.